These 15 T cell receptor beta chains share one sample of origin, sequenced in a study of T-cell reconstitution after alpha-beta-depleted transplantation in children. Unique molecular identifiers were used in preparing the TCRbeta library. TCRdb analysed the PCR reads with MiXCR anew, one entry per CDR3 protein. The table lists about 300,000 distinct CDR3 sequences, roughly a tenth of them singletons, with 7.5% in the top ten. The sequences come from PBMCs, collected before TCRalphabeta/CD19-depleted stem cell transplant. The receptors shown here come from a boy in the first two years of life with acute myeloid leukemia, due to receive a stem cell transplant.

This clonotype was counted many times. The genes are TRBV5-1 and TRBJ1-1; D remains ambiguous. Germline CDR1 SGHRS, CDR2 YFSETQ. Trimming left V 0 bases short and J 1 base short, with 7 bases between. The CDR3 consists of 14 residues. CDR3 sequence reads: CASSLAVGNTEAFF. CDR3 coding DNA: TGCGCCAGCAGCTTGGCCGTCGGGAACACTGAAGCTTTCTTT.

A remark on this clonotype: The junction does not match germline at one end; this may be a read error. The chain recombines TRBV7-3 with TRBJ2-3; perhaps TRBD1 as D (6 bases). The CDR3 totals 17 residues. Per the germline V gene, CDR1 is SGHTA and CDR2 is FQGTGA. The DNA for the CDR3 is TGTGCCATCAGCGAATTCGATCAAGGGGGAGGCACAGATACGCAGTATTTT. It yields the protein CAISEFDQGGGTDTQYF.

The CDR3 region is CAWSVYSNEKLFF. The CDR3 nucleotides are TGTGCCTGGAGTGTCTACTCTAATGAAAAACTGTTTTTT. This chain joins TRBV30 and TRBJ1-4, with D uncertain. The length of the CDR3 is 13 residues. From germline, CDR1 is GTSNPN and CDR2 SVGIG (reference sequence). V lost 0 bases to trimming and J lost 3 bases, with 5 bases between them.

This clonotype was found a few times. The chain links TRBV12-3 or TRBV12-4 to TRBJ2-5; D might be TRBD1 or TRBD2, each matching 5 bases. Trimming stripped 5 bases from V and 5 bases from J, with 30 bases between. This CDR3 is built from 19 residues. Here the CDR3 DNA reads TGTGCCAGCAGTCTTGTCCATTTGGAAGGGGCGAGGGGAGTGGAGACCCAGTACTTC. Its translation is CASSLVHLEGARGVETQYF.

This clonotype was detected ten times or more. The genes are TRBV10-3 and TRBJ2-3; 9 bases line up with TRBD1. V shed 4 bases and J 3 bases; nucleotides not matched to a gene: 2. Germline loops: CDR1 ENHRY, CDR2 SYGVKD. This CDR3 spans 14 amino acids. The DNA of the CDR3 is TGTGCCATCAGTGCCGGACAGGGGACAGATACGCAGTATTTT. Translated, it gives CAISAGQGTDTQYF.

This clonotype occurred a few times. The V and J genes are TRBV7-2 and TRBJ2-3; maybe TRBD2 (5 bases). There are 16 residues in the CDR3. Germline V gene sequence: CDR1 SGHTA, CDR2 FQGNSA. Trimming stripped 5 bases from V and 0 bases from J, with 15 bases between. CDR3 nucleotide sequence: TGTGCCAGCAGCCCGAACGGGGTCCTTAGCACAGATACGCAGTATTTT. Amino acids: CASSPNGVLSTDTQYF.

This clonotype was seen ten or more times. The rearrangement uses TRBV14 and TRBJ2-1, with 15 bases identical to TRBD2. The V gene's germline CDR1 is SGHDN and CDR2 FVKESK. CDR3 length equals 16 residues. V was clipped by 4 bases and J by 4 bases; unmatched bases: 2. CDR3 DNA: TGTGCCAGCAGCCTCGGGACTAGCGGGAGGTACAATGAGCAGTTCTTC. Translating it yields CASSLGTSGRYNEQFF.

In this sample, this clonotype turned up a few times. This chain links TRBV12-3 or TRBV12-4 with TRBJ2-7, with D perhaps assigned TRBD1 or TRBD2 (6 bases each). The CDR3 extends over 15 amino acids. V lost 5 bases, J lost 0 bases, and 14 bases lay in between. CDR3 loop: CASSITGRSSYEQYF. The CDR3 DNA reads TGTGCCAGCAGTATCACAGGGAGGAGCTCCTACGAGCAGTACTTC.

This clonotype was counted only a few times. V and J are TRBV7-9 and TRBJ2-7, with TRBD1 matching 8 bases. The CDR3 spans 16 residues. Per germline, CDR1 SEHNR and CDR2 FQNEAQ (reference sequence). After removal of 3 bases from V and 3 bases from J, the junction contained 10 bases not matched to a gene. The CDR3 sequence: CASSFDQGALLYEQYF. The CDR3 region has the DNA TGTGCCAGCAGCTTTGACCAGGGGGCCCTACTCTACGAGCAGTACTTC.

Many counts were recorded for this clonotype. The junction departs from the called germline gene at one end, perhaps through a read error. V and J are TRBV7-9 and TRBJ2-4; D possibly uses TRBD1 or TRBD2 (5 bases each). Germline CDR1 is SEHNR and CDR2 is FQNEAQ (reference sequence). The length of the CDR3 is 16 residues. The CDR3 sequence: CSSSLSMGTAKNIQYF. The DNA of the CDR3 is TGTTCCAGCAGCTTATCAATGGGGACAGCCAAAAACATTCAGTACTTC. The full variable domain, in which reference TRBV7-9 and TRBJ2-4 provide the parts outside the CDR3, is DTGVSQNPRHKITKRGQNVTFRCDPISEHNRLYWYRQTLGQGPEFLTYFQNEAQLEKSRLLSDRFSAERPKGSFSTLEIQRTEQGDSAMYLCSSSLSMGTAKNIQYFGAGTRLSVL.

This clonotype was detected ten times or more. The rearrangement uses TRBV7-3 and TRBJ2-2, with D possibly being TRBD1 (5 bases). From germline, CDR1 is SGHTA and CDR2 FQGTGA. The ends were cut back, 4 bases at V and 1 base at J, with 10 bases in the middle. The CDR3 consists of 15 residues. DNA of the CDR3: TGTGCCAGCAGCTCCGGACATGAGAACACCGGGGAGCTGTTTTTT. Translation gives CASSSGHENTGELFF.

In its sample, this clonotype was seen many times. The rearrangement joins TRBV20-1 to TRBJ2-7, with D unclear. The CDR3 contains 13 residues. V lost 3 bases to trimming and J lost 5 bases, with 14 bases between them. Germline V lookup: CDR1 DFQATT, CDR2 SNEGSKA (reference sequence). CDR3 sequence (DNA): TGCAGTGCTAGGGACCTAATAAGGGACGAGCAGTACTTC. Encoded protein: CSARDLIRDEQYF.

This clonotype was seen ten or more times. The J gene is TRBJ2-7, the V gene TRBV2; the D gene is possibly TRBD1 (6 bases). The CDR3 covers 13 residues. CDR1 is SNHLY and CDR2 is FYNNEI in the germline V gene. V lost 5 bases and J 6 bases, leaving 14 bases between the germline ends. The DNA of the CDR3 is TGTGCCAGCAGTTTCGGACAGACATTCGAGCAGTACTTC. Its translation is CASSFGQTFEQYF.

At least ten counts were recorded for this clonotype. The chain is built from TRBV6-2 or TRBV6-3 and TRBJ2-2; D is unclear. Germline V gives CDR1 MNHEY, CDR2 SVGEGT. The CDR3 is made up of 14 amino acids. V was trimmed by 4 bases and J by 0 bases, leaving 6 bases between them. DNA for the CDR3: TGTGCCAGCAGTTTGCCCGCGAACACCGGGGAGCTGTTTTTT. This sequence encodes CASSLPANTGELFF.

This clonotype was counted at least ten times. The gene calls are TRBV29-1 and TRBJ2-7; the match to TRBD2 covers 12 bases. The CDR3 totals 14 residues. CDR1 SQVTM and CDR2 ANQGSEA come from the germline V gene. J gave up 3 bases and V 4 bases, and 4 bases lay outside the gene matches. The CDR3 is CSVGLAGGIYEQYF. The DNA for the CDR3 is TGCAGCGTTGGTCTAGCGGGAGGGATCTACGAGCAGTACTTC.